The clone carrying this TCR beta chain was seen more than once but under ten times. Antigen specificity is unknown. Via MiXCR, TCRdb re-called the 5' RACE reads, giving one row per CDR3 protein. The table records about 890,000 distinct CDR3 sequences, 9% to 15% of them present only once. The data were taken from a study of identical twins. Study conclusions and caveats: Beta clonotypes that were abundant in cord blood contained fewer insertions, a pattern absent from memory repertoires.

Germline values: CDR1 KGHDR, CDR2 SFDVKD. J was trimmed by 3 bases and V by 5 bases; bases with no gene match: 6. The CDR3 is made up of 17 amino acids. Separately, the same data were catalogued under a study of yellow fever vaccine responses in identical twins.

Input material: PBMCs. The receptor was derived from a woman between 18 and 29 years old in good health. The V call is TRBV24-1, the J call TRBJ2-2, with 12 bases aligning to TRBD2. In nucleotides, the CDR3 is TGTGCCACCAGTGGACTAGCGGGAGTTCTTGACACCGGGGAGCTGTTTTTT. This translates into CATSGLAGVLDTGELFF.